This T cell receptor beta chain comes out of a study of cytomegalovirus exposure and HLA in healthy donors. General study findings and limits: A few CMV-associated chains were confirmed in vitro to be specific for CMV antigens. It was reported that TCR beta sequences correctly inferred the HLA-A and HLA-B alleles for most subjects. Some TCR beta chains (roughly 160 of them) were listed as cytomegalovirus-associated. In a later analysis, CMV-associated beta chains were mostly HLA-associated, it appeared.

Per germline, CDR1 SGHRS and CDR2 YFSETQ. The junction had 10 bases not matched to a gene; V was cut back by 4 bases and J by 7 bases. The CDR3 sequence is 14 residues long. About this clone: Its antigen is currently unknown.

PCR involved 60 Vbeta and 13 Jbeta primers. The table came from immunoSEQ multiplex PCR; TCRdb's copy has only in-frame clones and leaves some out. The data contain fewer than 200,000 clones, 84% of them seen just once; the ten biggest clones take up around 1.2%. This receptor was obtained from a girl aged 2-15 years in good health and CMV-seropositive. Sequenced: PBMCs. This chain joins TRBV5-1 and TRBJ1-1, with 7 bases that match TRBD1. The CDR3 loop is CASSQEVRTGEAFF. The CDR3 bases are TGCGCCAGCAGCCAGGAGGTTAGGACAGGTGAAGCTTTCTTT.